This T cell receptor (beta chain) was sequenced in a study of T cells in Graves' hyperthyroidism and ophthalmopathy. Whole-study findings and limits: Ophthalmopathy, which appeared later, was predicted by the model a median roughly 6.6 months before onset.

Germline V gene lookup returns CDR1 SGHNT and CDR2 YENEEA. Unmatched junction bases numbered 9, after V lost 5 bases and J lost 0 bases. This CDR3 has 17 residues. TCR beta CDR3 region amplification was performed from RNA transcripts. HTBI primers were the set used in a first-round RT-PCR of the TCR CDR3. One entry per CDR3 protein, called by TCRdb with MiXCR from the multiplex PCR reads. The table records under 350,000 distinct CDR3 sequences, around a fifth of them present only once. Patients aged 18 to 65 had newly diagnosed hyperthyroidism of under 2 months' duration. This clonotype occurred a few times. Its cognate antigen is unknown.

Sequenced: blood. This TCR was recovered from a woman in her forties or fifties with Graves' hyperthyroidism. The chain uses TRBV11-3 and TRBJ1-1, with 10 bases fitting TRBD1. CDR3 protein: CASSPGQGNPLNTEAFF. CDR3 DNA: TGTGCCAGCAGCCCGGGACAGGGGAACCCCTTGAACACTGAAGCTTTCTTT.